This record covers a single T cell receptor (beta chain). In the authors' workflow: Amplification with reference gene primers provided the estimates of nucleated cell counts. Sequenced by immunoSEQ multiplex PCR; TCRdb stores in-frame clones only, minus some. The D gene and trimming were derived from the DNA, and the V and J assignments and clone size from that table. The sample lists 100,000 to 150,000 clones; about 80% were seen once. This specimen belongs to a study of blood T cell repertoires in COVID-19. Study-wide context: Researchers got acute and convalescent COVID-19 samples from the United States, Italy and Spain.

The CDR3 has 13 amino acids. Trimming took off 1 base at V and 5 bases at J, with 6 bases between the two ends. CDR1 and CDR2 from the germline V gene are SGHVS and FQNEAQ. Sequencing was done on a sample of peripheral blood. The rearrangement links TRBV7-8 to TRBJ2-1; D is ambiguous. This sequence was found in a woman between 45 and 60 years old with acute or convalescent COVID-19. CDR3 nucleotide sequence: TGTGCCAGCAGCTTAGGCAGAAACAATGAGCAGTTCTTC. Its protein product is CASSLGRNNEQFF.